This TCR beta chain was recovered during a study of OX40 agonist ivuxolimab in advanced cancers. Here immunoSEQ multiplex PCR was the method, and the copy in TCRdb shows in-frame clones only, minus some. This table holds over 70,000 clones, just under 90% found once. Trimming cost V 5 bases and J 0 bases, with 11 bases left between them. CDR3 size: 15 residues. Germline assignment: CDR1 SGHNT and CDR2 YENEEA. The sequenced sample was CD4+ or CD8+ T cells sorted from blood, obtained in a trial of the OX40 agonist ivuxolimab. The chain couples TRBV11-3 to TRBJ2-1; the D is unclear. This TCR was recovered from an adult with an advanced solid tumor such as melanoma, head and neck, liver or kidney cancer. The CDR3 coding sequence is TGTGCCAGCAGCCCGTTTCCGAGCTCCTACAATGAGCAGTTCTTC. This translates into CASSPFPSSYNEQFF.